These 14 T cell receptor beta chains were sequenced from one sample in a study of cytomegalovirus exposure and HLA in healthy donors. PCR employed 60 Vbeta and 13 Jbeta primers. Clones were read by immunoSEQ multiplex PCR, and TCRdb kept only the in-frame ones, dropping some. The table lists some 150,000 clones, less than 80% of them singletons. Sequencing was carried out using PBMCs. All receptors derive from a man in his forties or fifties in good health and CMV-seropositive.

A few counts support this clone. This chain uses TRBV7-8 with TRBJ2-1; D gene unclear. The V gene lost 5 bases and the J gene lost 6 bases, with 8 bases spanning the gap. Germline V gene sequence: CDR1 SGHVS, CDR2 FQNEAQ. This CDR3 spans 12 amino acids. CDR3 in amino acids: CASSRSGNEQFF. In nucleotides, the CDR3 is TGTGCCAGCAGCCGCAGTGGCAATGAGCAGTTCTTC.

J is TRBJ1-4 and V is TRBV6-5, with 8 bases matching TRBD1. Losses at the gene ends were 0 bases for V and 8 bases for J; bases not matched to a gene: 5. The CDR3 sequence is 15 residues long. Germline V gene lookup returns CDR1 MNHEY and CDR2 SVGAGI. CDR3 DNA sequence: TGTGCCAGCAGTTACTCGACAGGGGAAAGGGAAAAACTGTTTTTT. It is translated as CASSYSTGEREKLFF.

This chain links TRBV27 with TRBJ2-7; 8 positions agree with TRBD2. From germline, CDR1 is MNHEY and CDR2 SMNVEV (reference sequence). The CDR3 length is 17 residues. The V and J ends lost 5 bases and 1 base, in that order; junction bases with no gene match: 13. The chain's CDR3 is CASSPRPGGGRSYEQYF. CDR3 bases: TGTGCCAGCAGTCCCCGGCCCGGGGGGGGTAGGTCCTACGAGCAGTACTTC.

Ten or more counts support this clone. The chain joins TRBV6-6 to TRBJ1-1; 8 nucleotides match TRBD1. The ends lost 5 bases at V and 5 bases at J; junction bases unmatched: 10. Per germline, CDR1 MNHNY and CDR2 SVGAGI (reference sequence). This CDR3 is built from 15 residues. In nucleotides, the CDR3 is TGTGCCAGCAGTCAGACAGGGGCGCAGGGGACTGAAGCTTTCTTT. Translating gives CASSQTGAQGTEAFF.

The chain employs TRBV19 and TRBJ2-1, with D perhaps matching TRBD1 (6 bases). Looked up from germline, CDR1 is LNHDA and CDR2 is SQIVND (reference sequence). The V end lost 3 bases, the J end lost 4 bases, and 13 bases lay between the germline ends. This CDR3 is built from 15 residues. The CDR3 nucleotides are TGTGCCAGTAGTATTGGTCGGGACAAGTACAATGAGCAGTTCTTC. Encoded protein: CASSIGRDKYNEQFF.

The chain couples TRBV5-8 to TRBJ2-4, with TRBD2 matching 11 bases. The CDR3 has 17 residues. V lost 5 bases, J lost 3 bases, and 10 bases stayed unmatched. Germline CDR1 and CDR2: SGHTS and YDEGEE. DNA for the CDR3: TGTGCCAGCAGGGGGACTAGCGGTTGGGGGCTCAAAAACATTCAGTACTTC. This sequence encodes CASRGTSGWGLKNIQYF.

This chain links TRBV6-1 with TRBJ1-2; TRBD1 aligns across 9 bases. The V gene end was trimmed by 0 bases and the J gene end by 5 bases; junction bases not matched to a gene: 4. This CDR3 is 15 amino acids long. The germline CDR1 and CDR2 sequences are MNHNS and SASEGT. The CDR3 bases are TGTGCCAGCAGTGAAGCGCTAGGACAGGGGTATGGCTACACCTTC. Amino acids: CASSEALGQGYGYTF.

V is TRBV5-5 and J is TRBJ1-3, with D perhaps TRBD1 (5 bases). Germline loops: CDR1 SGHKS, CDR2 YYEKEE (reference sequence). Trimming took 4 bases from V and 3 from J, leaving 17 bases between them. There are 16 residues in the CDR3. The CDR3 protein is CASSDGDPGGGNTIYF. The CDR3 nucleotides read TGTGCCAGCAGCGACGGGGACCCCGGGGGTGGAAACACCATATATTTT.

This chain links TRBV6-4 with TRBJ2-7, with a weak D call TRBD2 (6 bases). The CDR3 is 16 amino acids. Germline-derived CDR1 and CDR2 are MRHNA and SNTAGT. Trimming left V 1 base short and J 4 bases short, with 17 bases between. The CDR3 DNA reads TGTGCCAGCAGTGACTTTCTTTGGAGGGGCCTATACGAGCAGTACTTC. As protein: CASSDFLWRGLYEQYF.

The V gene is TRBV7-2, the J gene TRBJ1-2, with 7 nucleotides matching TRBD1. Germline V lookup: CDR1 SGHTA, CDR2 FQGNSA. The CDR3 contains 17 residues. Trimming cost V 7 bases and J 0 bases; bases outside gene matches: 14. CDR3 residues: CASIKRAGGITNYGYTF. The CDR3 nucleotides are TGTGCCAGCATCAAAAGGGCAGGGGGGATAACTAACTATGGCTACACCTTC.

The chain is built from TRBV2 and TRBJ2-7, with 8 bases that match TRBD1. After removal of 7 bases from V and 6 bases from J, the junction contained 2 bases not matched to a gene. CDR1 is SNHLY, CDR2 FYNNEI, per germline. The length of the CDR3 is 11 residues. In DNA, the CDR3 is TGTGCCAGCAAACAGGGGGTCGAGCAGTACTTC. Translating it yields CASKQGVEQYF.

The chain is built from TRBV11-2 and TRBJ2-4, with 10 nucleotides matching TRBD1. Trimming at V came to 6 bases and at J to 9 bases, leaving 5 bases not matched to a gene. Looked up from germline, CDR1 is SGHAT and CDR2 is FQNNGV. The CDR3 runs to 13 residues. The CDR3, as DNA: TGTGCCAGCAGTGGGGACAGGGGTAGCATTCAGTACTTC. Translating it yields CASSGDRGSIQYF.

The V and J genes are TRBV19 and TRBJ1-1; D gene unclear. V lost 5 bases to trimming and J lost 5 bases, with 18 bases between them. Germline loops: CDR1 LNHDA, CDR2 SQIVND (reference sequence). The CDR3 is 15 amino acids. The CDR3 coding sequence is TGTGCCAGTAGTTTTCAGCAGGTTCAGGCTACTGAAGCTTTCTTT. Its translation: CASSFQQVQATEAFF.

This chain joins TRBV10-3 and TRBJ2-7, with D perhaps TRBD1 (6 bases). The CDR3 runs to 15 residues. V was pared by 3 bases and J by 3 bases, with 15 bases between. CDR1 and CDR2 (germline): ENHRY, SYGVKD. CDR3 DNA: TGTGCCATCAGTGATTTCGGGACAAACGACTACGAGCAGTACTTC. Translation: CAISDFGTNDYEQYF.